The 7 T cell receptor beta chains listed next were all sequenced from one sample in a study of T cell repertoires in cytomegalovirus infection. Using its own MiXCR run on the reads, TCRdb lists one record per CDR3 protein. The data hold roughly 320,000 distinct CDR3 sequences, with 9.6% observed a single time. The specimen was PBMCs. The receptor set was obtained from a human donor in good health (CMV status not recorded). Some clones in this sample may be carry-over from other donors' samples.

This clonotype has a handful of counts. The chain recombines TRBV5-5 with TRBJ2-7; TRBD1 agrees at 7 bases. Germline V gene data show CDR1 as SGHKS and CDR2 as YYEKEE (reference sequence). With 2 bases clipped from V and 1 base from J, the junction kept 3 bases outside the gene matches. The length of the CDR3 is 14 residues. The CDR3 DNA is TGTGCCAGCAGCTTAAACAGGGGATCCTACGAGCAGTACTTC. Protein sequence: CASSLNRGSYEQYF.

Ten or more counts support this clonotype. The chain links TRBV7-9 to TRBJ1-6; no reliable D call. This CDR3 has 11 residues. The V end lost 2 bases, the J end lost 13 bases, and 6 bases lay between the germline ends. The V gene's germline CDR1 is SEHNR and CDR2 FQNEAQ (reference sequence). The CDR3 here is CASSLRDPLHF. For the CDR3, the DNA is TGTGCCAGCAGCTTAAGGGATCCCCTCCACTTT.

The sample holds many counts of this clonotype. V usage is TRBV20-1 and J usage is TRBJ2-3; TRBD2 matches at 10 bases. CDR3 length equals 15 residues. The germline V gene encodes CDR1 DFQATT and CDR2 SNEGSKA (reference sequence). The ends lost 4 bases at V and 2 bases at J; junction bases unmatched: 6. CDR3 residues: CSATLLAGDTDTQYF. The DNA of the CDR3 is TGCAGTGCTACCCTTCTAGCGGGGGACACAGATACGCAGTATTTT.

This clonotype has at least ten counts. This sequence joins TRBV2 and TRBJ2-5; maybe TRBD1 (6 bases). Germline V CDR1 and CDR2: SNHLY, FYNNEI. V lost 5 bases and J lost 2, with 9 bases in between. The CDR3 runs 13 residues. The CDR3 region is CASSYRVQETQYF. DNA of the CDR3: TGTGCCAGCAGTTACAGGGTTCAAGAGACCCAGTACTTC.

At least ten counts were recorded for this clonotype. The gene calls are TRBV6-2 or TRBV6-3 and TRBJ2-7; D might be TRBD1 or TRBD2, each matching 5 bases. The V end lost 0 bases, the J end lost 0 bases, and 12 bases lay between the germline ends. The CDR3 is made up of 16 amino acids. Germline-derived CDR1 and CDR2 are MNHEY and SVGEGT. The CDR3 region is CASSYSAGATSYEQYF. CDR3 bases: TGTGCCAGCAGTTACTCGGCCGGGGCTACCTCCTACGAGCAGTACTTC.

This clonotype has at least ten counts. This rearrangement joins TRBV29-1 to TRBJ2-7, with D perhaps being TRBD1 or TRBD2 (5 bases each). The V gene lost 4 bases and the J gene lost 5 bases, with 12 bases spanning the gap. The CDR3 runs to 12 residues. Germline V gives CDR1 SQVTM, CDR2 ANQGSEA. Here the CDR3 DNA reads TGCAGCGTTGGTGTCGGGGCCAACGAGCAGTACTTC. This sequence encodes CSVGVGANEQYF.

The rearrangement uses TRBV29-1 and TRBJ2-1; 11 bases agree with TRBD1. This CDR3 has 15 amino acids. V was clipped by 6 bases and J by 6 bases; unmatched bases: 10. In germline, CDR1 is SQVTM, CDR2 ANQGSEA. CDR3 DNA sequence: TGCAGCGTGGGACAGGGGGGCTCTATATTCAATGAGCAGTTCTTC. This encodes CSVGQGGSIFNEQFF.